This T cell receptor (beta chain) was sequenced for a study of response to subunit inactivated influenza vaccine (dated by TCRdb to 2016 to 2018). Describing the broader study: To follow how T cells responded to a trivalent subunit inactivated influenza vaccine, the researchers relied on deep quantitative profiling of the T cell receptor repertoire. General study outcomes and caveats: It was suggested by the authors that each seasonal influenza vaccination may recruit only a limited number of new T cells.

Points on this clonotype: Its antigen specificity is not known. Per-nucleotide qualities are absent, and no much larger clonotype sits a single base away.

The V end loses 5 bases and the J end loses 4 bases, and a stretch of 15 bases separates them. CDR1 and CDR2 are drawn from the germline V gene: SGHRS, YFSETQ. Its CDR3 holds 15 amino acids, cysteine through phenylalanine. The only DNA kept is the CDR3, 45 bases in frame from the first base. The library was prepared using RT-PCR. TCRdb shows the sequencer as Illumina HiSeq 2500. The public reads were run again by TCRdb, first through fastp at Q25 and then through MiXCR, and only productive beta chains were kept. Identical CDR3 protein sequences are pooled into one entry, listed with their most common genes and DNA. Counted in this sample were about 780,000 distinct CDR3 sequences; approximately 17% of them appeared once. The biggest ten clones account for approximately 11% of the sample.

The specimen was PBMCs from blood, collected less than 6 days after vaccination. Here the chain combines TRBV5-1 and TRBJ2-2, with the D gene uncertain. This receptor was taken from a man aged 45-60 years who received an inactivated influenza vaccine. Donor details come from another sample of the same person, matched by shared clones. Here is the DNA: TGCGCCAGCAGACTGGTGGCGAAGACCACCGGGGAGCTGTTTTTT. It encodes CASRLVAKTTGELFF.